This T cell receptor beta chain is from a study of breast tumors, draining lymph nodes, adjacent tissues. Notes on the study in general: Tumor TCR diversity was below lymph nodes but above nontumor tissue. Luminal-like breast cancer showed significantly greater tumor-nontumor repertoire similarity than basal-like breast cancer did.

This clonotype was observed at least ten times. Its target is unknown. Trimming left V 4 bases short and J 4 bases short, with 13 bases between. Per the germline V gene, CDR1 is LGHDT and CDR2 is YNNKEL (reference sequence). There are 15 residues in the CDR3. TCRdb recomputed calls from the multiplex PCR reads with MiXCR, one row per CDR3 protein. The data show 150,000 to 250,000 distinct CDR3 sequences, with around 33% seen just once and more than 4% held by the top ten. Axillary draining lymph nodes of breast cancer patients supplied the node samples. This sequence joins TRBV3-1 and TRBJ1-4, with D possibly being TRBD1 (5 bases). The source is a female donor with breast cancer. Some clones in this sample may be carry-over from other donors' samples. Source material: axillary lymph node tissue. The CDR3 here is CASSPPGRDNEKLFF. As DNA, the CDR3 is TGTGCCAGCAGCCCACCGGGACGAGATAATGAAAAACTGTTTTTT.